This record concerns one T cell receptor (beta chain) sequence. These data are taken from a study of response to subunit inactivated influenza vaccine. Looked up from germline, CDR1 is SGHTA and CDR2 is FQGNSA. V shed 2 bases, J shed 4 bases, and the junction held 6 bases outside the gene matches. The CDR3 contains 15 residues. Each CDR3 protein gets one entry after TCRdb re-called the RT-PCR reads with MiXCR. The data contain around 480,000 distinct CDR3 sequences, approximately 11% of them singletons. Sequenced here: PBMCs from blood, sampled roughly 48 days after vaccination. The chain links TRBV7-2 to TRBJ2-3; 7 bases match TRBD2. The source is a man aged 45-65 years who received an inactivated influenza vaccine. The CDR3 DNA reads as TGTGCCAGCAGCTTAAGGCTAGCGGAGGCAGATACGCAGTATTTT. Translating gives CASSLRLAEADTQYF.